This is a list of T cell receptor beta chains from one sample in a study of T cell responses to AZD1222 COVID-19 vaccine. Generated by immunoSEQ multiplex PCR, the TCRdb table keeps only in-frame clones and is missing some. The table lists around 100,000 clones, 86% of them singletons. Material: peripheral blood, obtained on day 0 of AZD1222 vaccination. The receptors were sampled from an adult in good health. Both conserved end residues are part of each CDR3. Fields, in order: J gene, V gene, clone size, D gene, CDR3 protein, CDR3 DNA. A D gene is named only where the DNA matches it firmly. Size is omitted from some rows. Given values are once, few, many or a class for expanded clones.

J gene: TRBJ1-5; V gene: TRBV6-5; clone size: NA; D gene: NA; CDR3 protein: CASESISNQPQHF; CDR3 DNA: TGTGCCAGCGAATCGATCAGCAATCAGCCCCAGCATTTT
J gene: TRBJ1-2; V gene: TRBV2; clone size: NA; D gene: NA; CDR3 protein: CASTGGENYGYTF; CDR3 DNA: TGTGCCAGCACTGGGGGGGAAAACTATGGCTACACCTTC
J gene: TRBJ1-5; V gene: TRBV19; clone size: NA; D gene: TRBD1; CDR3 protein: CASSWDRGDSNQPQHF; CDR3 DNA: TGTGCCAGTAGTTGGGACAGGGGGGATAGCAATCAGCCCCAGCATTTT
J gene: TRBJ2-3; V gene: TRBV4-1; clone size: NA; D gene: NA; CDR3 protein: CASSQDPSTDTQYF; CDR3 DNA: TGCGCCAGCAGCCAAGACCCTAGCACAGATACGCAGTATTTT
J gene: TRBJ2-7; V gene: TRBV23-1; clone size: NA; D gene: NA; CDR3 protein: CASSQSPPRRTCSYEQYF; CDR3 DNA: TGCGCCAGCAGTCAATCACCCCCCAGGAGAACTTGCTCCTACGAGCAGTACTTC
J gene: TRBJ2-2; V gene: TRBV6-4; clone size: few; D gene: NA; CDR3 protein: CASSPGGLVTGELFF; CDR3 DNA: TGTGCCAGCAGTCCGGGGGGCCTTGTCACCGGGGAGCTGTTTTTT
J gene: TRBJ2-7; V gene: TRBV19; clone size: NA; D gene: NA; CDR3 protein: CASSASSVGGSYEQYF; CDR3 DNA: TGTGCCAGTAGTGCCTCCTCCGTTGGGGGGAGCTACGAGCAGTACTTC
J gene: TRBJ1-4; V gene: TRBV30; clone size: once; D gene: TRBD1; CDR3 protein: CAWSAGGLLNEKLFF; CDR3 DNA: TGTGCCTGGAGTGCAGGGGGGCTACTTAATGAAAAACTGTTTTTT
J gene: TRBJ1-1; V gene: TRBV6-5; clone size: NA; D gene: NA; CDR3 protein: CASSYSGSPSTEAFF; CDR3 DNA: TGTGCCAGCAGTTACTCAGGTTCGCCGTCCACTGAAGCTTTCTTT
J gene: TRBJ1-6; V gene: TRBV6-6; clone size: NA; D gene: NA; CDR3 protein: CASSYTREGLHF; CDR3 DNA: TGTGCCAGCAGTTACACTCGTGAGGGCCTCCACTTT
J gene: TRBJ1-3; V gene: TRBV5-4; clone size: NA; D gene: TRBD1; CDR3 protein: CASSLPTGSGNTIYF; CDR3 DNA: TGTGCCAGCAGCTTACCGACAGGGTCAGGAAACACCATATATTTT
J gene: TRBJ1-2; V gene: TRBV27; clone size: NA; D gene: TRBD1; CDR3 protein: CASSRTLGTEERHF; CDR3 DNA: TGTGCCAGCAGTCGGACCTTAGGGACAGAGGAGCGGCACTTC
J gene: TRBJ2-2; V gene: TRBV19; clone size: NA; D gene: NA; CDR3 protein: CASNGGVGGELFF; CDR3 DNA: TGTGCCAGTAATGGGGGCGTCGGCGGGGAGCTGTTTTTT
J gene: TRBJ1-2; V gene: TRBV11-2; clone size: NA; D gene: TRBD1; CDR3 protein: CASSLTTTGQDGGYTF; CDR3 DNA: TGTGCCAGCAGCTTAACCACTACCGGACAGGACGGAGGCTACACCTTC
J gene: TRBJ2-2; V gene: TRBV5-8; clone size: NA; D gene: NA; CDR3 protein: CASSGVRKRGNTGELFF; CDR3 DNA: TGTGCCAGCAGCGGTGTAAGGAAGCGTGGGAACACCGGGGAGCTGTTTTTT
J gene: TRBJ2-3; V gene: TRBV3-1/TRBV3-2; clone size: NA; D gene: TRBD2; CDR3 protein: CASSQRLAGNTDTQYF; CDR3 DNA: TGTGCCAGCAGCCAAAGACTAGCGGGAAACACAGATACGCAGTATTTT
J gene: TRBJ2-2; V gene: TRBV6-1; clone size: once; D gene: NA; CDR3 protein: CASSEHGTGELFF; CDR3 DNA: TGTGCCAGCAGTGAACACGGAACCGGGGAGCTGTTTTTT
J gene: TRBJ1-2; V gene: TRBV5-3; clone size: NA; D gene: NA; CDR3 protein: CARRRDTTNYGYTF; CDR3 DNA: TGTGCCAGAAGGCGGGACACAACTAACTATGGCTACACCTTC
J gene: TRBJ2-2; V gene: TRBV7-8; clone size: NA; D gene: NA; CDR3 protein: CASSVGHSNTGELFF; CDR3 DNA: TGTGCCAGCAGCGTGGGACACTCCAACACCGGGGAGCTGTTTTTT
J gene: TRBJ1-1; V gene: TRBV6-6; clone size: NA; D gene: NA; CDR3 protein: CASSPRMALPLGTEAFF; CDR3 DNA: TGTGCCAGCAGTCCGCGGATGGCGCTGCCCCTGGGGACTGAAGCTTTCTTT
J gene: TRBJ2-7; V gene: TRBV29-1; clone size: few; D gene: NA; CDR3 protein: CSVGGSYEQYF; CDR3 DNA: TGCAGCGTGGGTGGCAGCTACGAGCAGTACTTC
J gene: TRBJ2-7; V gene: TRBV2; clone size: NA; D gene: NA; CDR3 protein: CASSRRGYEQYF; CDR3 DNA: TGTGCCAGCTCCAGGAGGGGCTACGAGCAGTACTTC
J gene: TRBJ2-2; V gene: TRBV27; clone size: NA; D gene: NA; CDR3 protein: CASSLRRAGTGELFF; CDR3 DNA: TGTGCCAGCAGTTTAAGGAGGGCGGGCACCGGGGAGCTGTTTTTT
J gene: TRBJ1-3; V gene: TRBV28; clone size: NA; D gene: NA; CDR3 protein: CASRSRNTIYF; CDR3 DNA: TGTGCCAGCAGGTCAAGAAACACCATATATTTT
J gene: TRBJ1-1; V gene: TRBV3-1/TRBV3-2; clone size: NA; D gene: NA; CDR3 protein: CASSQRRGNTEAFF; CDR3 DNA: TGTGCCAGCAGCCAACGAAGGGGGAACACTGAAGCTTTCTTT
J gene: TRBJ1-2; V gene: TRBV23-1; clone size: NA; D gene: TRBD1; CDR3 protein: CASSLWTGGISGYTF; CDR3 DNA: TGCGCCAGCAGTCTATGGACAGGGGGCATCAGTGGCTACACCTTC
J gene: TRBJ2-2; V gene: TRBV7-8; clone size: NA; D gene: NA; CDR3 protein: CASSLVAGENTGELFF; CDR3 DNA: TGTGCCAGCAGCTTAGTGGCCGGGGAGAACACCGGGGAGCTGTTTTTT